Listed here is a single T cell receptor (beta chain). This clone is categorized as medium-sized (0.01 to 0.1%). Its antigen remains undetermined. Nothing much larger sits one base from this clone, and base qualities are not available. Cut back by 6 bases and 7 bases, the V and J ends lie 13 bases apart. From the cysteine up to the phenylalanine, the CDR3 has a length of 14 residues. Just CDR3 DNA is preserved here, 42 bases in frame from base 1. The germline V gene sets CDR1 to MRHNA and CDR2 to SNTAGT. The time point label, as the study defines it: week 11, during vaccination. A 20-mer mutant IDH1 peptide at 300 micrograms in Montanide made up each vaccine dose, which was injected subcutaneously together with topical imiquimod. Donors had newly diagnosed WHO grade 3 or 4 IDH1-mutant astrocytomas with loss of nuclear ATRX. The samples were drawn from NOA16, a multicentre, single-arm, open-label phase I trial in Germany that tested a mutant IDH1 peptide vaccine in humans for the first time. Genomic DNA for TCRB sequencing was isolated from EDTA blood with the DNeasy Blood and Tissue Kit.

This entry is derived from a study of a mutant IDH1 vaccine in newly diagnosed glioma (dated by TCRdb to the early 2020s). A note on the overall study: Eight vaccinations were administered to patients in weeks 1, 3, 5, 7, 11, 15, 19 and 23, corresponding to visits V03 through V10. Peripheral blood was collected at six visits: V03 (baseline), V05, V07, V10, V12 and V13. For exploratory analyses, 25 to 30 treated patients had longitudinal TCRB deep sequencing done wherever samples were available. Of the 32 patients who were treated, about 62% were male and about 40% were female, and the mean age was roughly 40 years. In the chemotherapy-containing groups, vaccination started alongside temozolomide cycles, whereas in patients who had radiotherapy alone it started 4-6 weeks after radiotherapy. Before enrollment, patients had received standard therapy of radiotherapy alone, temozolomide alone, or radiochemotherapy with temozolomide; most received the combination. Broad study findings and their caveats: Pseudoprogression appeared unrelated to alterations in the top peripheral T cell clonotypes detected by TCRB sequencing. According to the authors, sample limitations meant that analyses of patient blood samples could not be reproduced. Selection of PBMC samples for TCRB deep sequencing was based on availability. Immune responses induced by the vaccine were seen in roughly 95% of patients across multiple MHC alleles.

The method was the immunoSEQ multiplex PCR assay. Following the manufacturer's protocol, the hsTCRB Kit was used to amplify rearranged TCR beta chain sequences. An Illumina MiSeq was used to sequence the TCRB libraries. Turning to the authors' computational methods: Demultiplexing, trimming and gene mapping were performed with the kit vendor's proprietary platform. The table was pulled from immuneACCESS by TCRdb, which kept in-frame rearrangements only. Such tables lose some clones; where checked, under half of the loss comes from unresolved V genes, and the rest has no known cause. Clonal size and the V and J genes are those of that table, whereas D and trimming came from the DNA. The sample records tens of thousands of clones, roughly 80% of which are singletons. 8.5% to 9.5% of the sample belongs to the ten largest clones.

The rearranged segments are TRBV6-4 and TRBJ1-6, with TRBD1 as a weak D call on 5 bases. The sequence was collected from a woman aged 50 to 60 with glioma. The sequenced sample was PBMCs, obtained from a glioma patient whose treatment included an IDH1 peptide vaccine. The sequenced DNA is TGTGCCAGCAGCCGGGACGCTCAGAATTCACCCCTCCACTTT. Its protein product is CASSRDAQNSPLHF.